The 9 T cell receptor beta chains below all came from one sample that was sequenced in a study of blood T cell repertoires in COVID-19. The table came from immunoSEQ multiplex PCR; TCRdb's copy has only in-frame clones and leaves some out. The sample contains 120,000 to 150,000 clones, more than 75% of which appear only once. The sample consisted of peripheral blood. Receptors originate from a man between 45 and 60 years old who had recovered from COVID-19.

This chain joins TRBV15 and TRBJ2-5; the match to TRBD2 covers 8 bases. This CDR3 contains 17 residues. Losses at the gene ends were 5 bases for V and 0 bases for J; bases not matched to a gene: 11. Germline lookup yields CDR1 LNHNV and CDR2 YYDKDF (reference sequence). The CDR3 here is CATSYLRGGIYQETQYF. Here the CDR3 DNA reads TGTGCCACCAGCTACCTTCGCGGGGGGATATACCAAGAGACCCAGTACTTC.

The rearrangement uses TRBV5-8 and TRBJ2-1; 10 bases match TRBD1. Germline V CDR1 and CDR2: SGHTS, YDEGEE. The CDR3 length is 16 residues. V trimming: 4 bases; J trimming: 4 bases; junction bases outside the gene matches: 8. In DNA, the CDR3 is TGTGCCAGCAGCAGCCGGGACAGGGGCATGTACAATGAGCAGTTCTTC. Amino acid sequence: CASSSRDRGMYNEQFF.

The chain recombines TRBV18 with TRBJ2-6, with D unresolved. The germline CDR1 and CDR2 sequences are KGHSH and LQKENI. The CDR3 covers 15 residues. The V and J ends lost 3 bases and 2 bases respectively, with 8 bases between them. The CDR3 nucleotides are TGTGCCAGCTCACCGACTGGAGCTGGGGCCAACGTCCTGACTTTC. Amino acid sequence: CASSPTGAGANVLTF.

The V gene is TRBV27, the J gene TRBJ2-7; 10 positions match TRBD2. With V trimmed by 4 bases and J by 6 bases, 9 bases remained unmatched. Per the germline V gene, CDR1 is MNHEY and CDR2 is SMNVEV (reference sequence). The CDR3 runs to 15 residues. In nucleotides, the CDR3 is TGTGCCAGCAGTTCGATTGGACTAGCGGAGCCCGAGCAGTACTTC. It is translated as CASSSIGLAEPEQYF.

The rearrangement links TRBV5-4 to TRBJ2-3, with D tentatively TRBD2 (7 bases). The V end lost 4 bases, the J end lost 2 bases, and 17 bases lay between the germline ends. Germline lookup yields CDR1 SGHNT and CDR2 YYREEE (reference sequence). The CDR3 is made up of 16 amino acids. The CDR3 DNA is TGTGCCAGCAGCCCTTTTGGGGGGGCCACCACAGATACGCAGTATTTT. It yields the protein CASSPFGGATTDTQYF.

CDR3 DNA: TGTGCCAGCAGTTACTCCTCCCGGGGGAGTGGAAACACCATATATTTT. It encodes CASSYSSRGSGNTIYF. The chain joins TRBV6-5 to TRBJ1-3; a possible D gene is TRBD1 (5 bases). This CDR3 region has 16 residues. V was pared by 0 bases and J by 3 bases, with 12 bases between. Germline V gives CDR1 MNHEY, CDR2 SVGAGI.

Written as DNA, the CDR3 is TGTGCCAGCAGTGAACCTGGTCTAGCGGGGACCCTAGCTGGCAATGAGCAGTTCTTC. As protein: CASSEPGLAGTLAGNEQFF. This chain joins TRBV6-1 and TRBJ2-1, with 9 bases aligning to TRBD2. V trimming: 2 bases; J trimming: 6 bases; junction bases outside the gene matches: 17. Germline-derived CDR1 and CDR2 are MNHNS and SASEGT. The CDR3 totals 19 residues.

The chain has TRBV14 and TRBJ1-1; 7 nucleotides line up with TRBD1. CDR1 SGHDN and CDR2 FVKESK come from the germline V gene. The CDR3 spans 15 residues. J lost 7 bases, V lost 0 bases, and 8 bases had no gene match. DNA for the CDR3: TGTGCCAGCAGCCAAGACTGGTCAGGGGGTAGTGAAGCTTTCTTT. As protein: CASSQDWSGGSEAFF. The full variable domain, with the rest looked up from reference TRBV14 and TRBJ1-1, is EAGVTQFPSHSVIEKGQTVTLRCDPISGHDNLYWYRRVMGKEIKFLLHFVKESKQDESGMPNNRFLAERTGGTYSTLKVQPAELEDSGVYFCASSQDWSGGSEAFFGQGTRLTVV.

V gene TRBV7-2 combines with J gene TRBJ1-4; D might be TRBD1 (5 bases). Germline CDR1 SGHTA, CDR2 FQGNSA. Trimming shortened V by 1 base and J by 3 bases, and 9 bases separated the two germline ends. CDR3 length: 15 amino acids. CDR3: CASSLVTGPNEKLFF. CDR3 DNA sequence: TGTGCCAGCAGCTTAGTAACAGGCCCTAATGAAAAACTGTTTTTT.